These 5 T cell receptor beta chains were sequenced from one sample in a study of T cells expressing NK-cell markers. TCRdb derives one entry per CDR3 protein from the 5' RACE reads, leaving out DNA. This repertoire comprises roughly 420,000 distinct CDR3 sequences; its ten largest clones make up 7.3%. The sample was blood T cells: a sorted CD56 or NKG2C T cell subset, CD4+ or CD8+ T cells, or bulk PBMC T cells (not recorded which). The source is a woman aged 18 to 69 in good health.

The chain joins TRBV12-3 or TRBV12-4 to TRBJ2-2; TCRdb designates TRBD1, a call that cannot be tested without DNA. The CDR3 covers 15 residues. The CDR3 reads CASSGGTDNTGELFF.

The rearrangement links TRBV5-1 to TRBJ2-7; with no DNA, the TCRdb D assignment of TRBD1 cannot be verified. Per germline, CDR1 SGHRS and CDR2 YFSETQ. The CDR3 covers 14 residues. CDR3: CASAYGGGLDEQYF.

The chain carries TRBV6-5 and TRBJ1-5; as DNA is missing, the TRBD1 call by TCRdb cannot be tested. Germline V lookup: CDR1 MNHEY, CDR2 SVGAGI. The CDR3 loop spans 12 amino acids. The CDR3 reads CASRTGPEPQHF.

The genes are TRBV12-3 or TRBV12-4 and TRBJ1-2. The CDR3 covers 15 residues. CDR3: CASSLAGQTSYGYTF.

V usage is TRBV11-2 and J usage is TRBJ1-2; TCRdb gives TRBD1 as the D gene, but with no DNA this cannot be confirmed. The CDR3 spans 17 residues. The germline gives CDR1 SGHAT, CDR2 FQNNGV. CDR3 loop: CASSLEALDRVLYGYTF.